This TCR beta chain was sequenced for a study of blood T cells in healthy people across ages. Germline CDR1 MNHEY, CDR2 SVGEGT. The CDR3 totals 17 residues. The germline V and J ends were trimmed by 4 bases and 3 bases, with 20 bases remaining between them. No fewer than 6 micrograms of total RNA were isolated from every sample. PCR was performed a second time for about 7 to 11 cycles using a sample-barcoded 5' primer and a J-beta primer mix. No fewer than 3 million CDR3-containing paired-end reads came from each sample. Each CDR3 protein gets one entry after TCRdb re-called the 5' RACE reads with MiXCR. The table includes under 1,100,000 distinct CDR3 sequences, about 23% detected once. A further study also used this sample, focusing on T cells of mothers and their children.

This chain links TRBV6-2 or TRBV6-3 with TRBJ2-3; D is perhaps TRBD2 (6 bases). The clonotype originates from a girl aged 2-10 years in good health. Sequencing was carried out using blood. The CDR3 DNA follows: TGTGCCAGCAGTTTGGGAGGTATTGGGCTAGTAACAGATACGCAGTATTTT. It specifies CASSLGGIGLVTDTQYF.